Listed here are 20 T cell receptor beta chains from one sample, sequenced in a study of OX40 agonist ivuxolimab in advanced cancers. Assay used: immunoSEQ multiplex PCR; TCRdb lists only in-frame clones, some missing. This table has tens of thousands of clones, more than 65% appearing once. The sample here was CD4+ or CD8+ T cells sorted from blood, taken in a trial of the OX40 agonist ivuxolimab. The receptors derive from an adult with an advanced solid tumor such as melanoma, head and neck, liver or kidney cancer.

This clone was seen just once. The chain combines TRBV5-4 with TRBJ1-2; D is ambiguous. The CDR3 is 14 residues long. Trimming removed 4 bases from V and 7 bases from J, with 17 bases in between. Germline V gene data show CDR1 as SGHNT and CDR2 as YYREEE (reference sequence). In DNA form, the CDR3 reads TGTGCCAGCAGCCCCGAAGGCGGGTACGTTGGCTACACCTTC. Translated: CASSPEGGYVGYTF.

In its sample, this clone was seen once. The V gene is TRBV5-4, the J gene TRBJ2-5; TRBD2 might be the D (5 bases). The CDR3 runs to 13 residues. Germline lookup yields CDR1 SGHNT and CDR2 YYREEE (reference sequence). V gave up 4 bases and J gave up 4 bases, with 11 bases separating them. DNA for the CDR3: TGTGCCAGCAGCCCTTACGGGATAGAGACCCAGTACTTC. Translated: CASSPYGIETQYF.

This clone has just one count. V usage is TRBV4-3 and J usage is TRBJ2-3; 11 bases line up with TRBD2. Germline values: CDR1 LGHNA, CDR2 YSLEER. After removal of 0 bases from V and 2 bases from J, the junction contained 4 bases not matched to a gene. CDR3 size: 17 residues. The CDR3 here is CASSQDPSGGITDTQYF. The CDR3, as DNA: TGCGCCAGCAGCCAAGACCCTAGCGGGGGGATCACAGATACGCAGTATTTT.

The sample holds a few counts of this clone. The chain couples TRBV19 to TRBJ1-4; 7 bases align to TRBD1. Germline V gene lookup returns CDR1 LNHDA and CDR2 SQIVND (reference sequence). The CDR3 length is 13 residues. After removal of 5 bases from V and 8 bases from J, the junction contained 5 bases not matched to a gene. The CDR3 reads CASSVIQGEKLFF. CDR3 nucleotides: TGTGCCAGTAGTGTCATACAGGGGGAAAAACTGTTTTTT.

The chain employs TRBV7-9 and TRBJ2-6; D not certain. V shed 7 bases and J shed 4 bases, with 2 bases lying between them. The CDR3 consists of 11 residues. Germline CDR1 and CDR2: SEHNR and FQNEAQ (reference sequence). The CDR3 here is CASTGANVLTF. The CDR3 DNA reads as TGTGCCAGCACCGGGGCCAACGTCCTGACTTTC.

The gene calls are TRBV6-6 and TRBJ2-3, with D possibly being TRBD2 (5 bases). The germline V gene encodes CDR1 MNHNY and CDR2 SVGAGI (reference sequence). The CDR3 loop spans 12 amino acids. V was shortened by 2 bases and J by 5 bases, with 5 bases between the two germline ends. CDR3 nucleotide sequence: TGTGCCAGCAGTTACGCGGGAGATACGCAGTATTTT. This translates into CASSYAGDTQYF.

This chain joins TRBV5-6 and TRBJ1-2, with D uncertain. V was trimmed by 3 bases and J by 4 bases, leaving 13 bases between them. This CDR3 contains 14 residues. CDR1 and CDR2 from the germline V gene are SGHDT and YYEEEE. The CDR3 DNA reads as TGTGCCAGCAGCTCAATTACCGTCAGCTATGGCTACACCTTC. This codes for CASSSITVSYGYTF.

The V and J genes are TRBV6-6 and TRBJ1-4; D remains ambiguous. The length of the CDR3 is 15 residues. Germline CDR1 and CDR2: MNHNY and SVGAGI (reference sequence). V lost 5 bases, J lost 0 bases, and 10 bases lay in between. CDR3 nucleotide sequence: TGTGCCAGCAGTCCCCCAGAAGCAACTAATGAAAAACTGTTTTTT. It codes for CASSPPEATNEKLFF.

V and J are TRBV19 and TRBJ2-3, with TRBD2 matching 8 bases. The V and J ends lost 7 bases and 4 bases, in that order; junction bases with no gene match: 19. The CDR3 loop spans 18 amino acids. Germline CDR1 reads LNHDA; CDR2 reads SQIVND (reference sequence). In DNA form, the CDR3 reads TGTGCCAGTAATACCTGGGGTTATGGCGGGGGGAGCGCAGATACGCAGTATTTT. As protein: CASNTWGYGGGSADTQYF.

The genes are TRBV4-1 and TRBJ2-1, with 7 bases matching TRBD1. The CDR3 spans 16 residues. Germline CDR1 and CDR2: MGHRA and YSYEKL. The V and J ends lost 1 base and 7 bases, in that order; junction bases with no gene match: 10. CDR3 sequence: CASSQGGGRGFNEQFF. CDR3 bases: TGCGCCAGCAGCCAAGGAGGGGGCAGGGGGTTTAATGAGCAGTTCTTC.

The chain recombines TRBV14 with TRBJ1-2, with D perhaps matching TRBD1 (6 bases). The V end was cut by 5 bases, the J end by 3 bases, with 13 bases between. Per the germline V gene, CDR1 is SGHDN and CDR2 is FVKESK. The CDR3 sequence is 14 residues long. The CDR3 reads CASSVEQGHYGYTF. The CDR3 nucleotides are TGTGCCAGCAGCGTCGAACAGGGCCACTATGGCTACACCTTC.

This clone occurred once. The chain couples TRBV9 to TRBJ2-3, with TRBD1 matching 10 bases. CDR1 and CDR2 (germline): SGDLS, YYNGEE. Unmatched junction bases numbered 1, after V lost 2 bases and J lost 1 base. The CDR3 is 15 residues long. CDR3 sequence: CASSVGTGGTDTQYF. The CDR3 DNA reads TGTGCCAGCAGCGTCGGGACAGGGGGCACAGATACGCAGTATTTT.

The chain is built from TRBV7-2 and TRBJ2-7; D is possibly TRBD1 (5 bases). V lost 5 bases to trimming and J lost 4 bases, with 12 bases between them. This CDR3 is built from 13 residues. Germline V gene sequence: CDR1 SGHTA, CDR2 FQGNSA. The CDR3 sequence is CASSQATVYEQYF. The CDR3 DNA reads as TGTGCCAGCAGCCAAGCGACAGTATACGAGCAGTACTTC. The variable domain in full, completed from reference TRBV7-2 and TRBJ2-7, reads GAGVSQSPSNKVTEKGKDVELRCDPISGHTALYWYRQSLGQGLEFLIYFQGNSAPDKSGLPSDRFSAERTGGSVSTLTIQRTQQEDSAVYLCASSQATVYEQYFGPGTRLTVT.

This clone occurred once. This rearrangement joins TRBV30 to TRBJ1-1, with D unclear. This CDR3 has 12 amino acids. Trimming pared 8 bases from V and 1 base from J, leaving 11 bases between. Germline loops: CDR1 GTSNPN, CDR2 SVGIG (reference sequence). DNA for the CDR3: TGTGCCGTAGAGTATTGGAACACTGAAGCTTTCTTT. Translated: CAVEYWNTEAFF.

In DNA form, the CDR3 reads TGTGCCAGCAGCCAAGATAGCGGGGGGAACACAGATACGCAGTATTTT. Protein product: CASSQDSGGNTDTQYF. V usage is TRBV7-6 and J usage is TRBJ2-3; 10 bases are shared with TRBD2. There are 16 residues in the CDR3. J gave up 2 bases and V 5 bases, and 7 bases lay outside the gene matches. CDR1 is SGHVS, CDR2 FNYEAQ, per germline.

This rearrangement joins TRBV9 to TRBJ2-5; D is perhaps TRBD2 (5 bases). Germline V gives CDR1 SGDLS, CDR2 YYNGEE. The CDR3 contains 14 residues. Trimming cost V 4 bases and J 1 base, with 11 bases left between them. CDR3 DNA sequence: TGTGCCAGCAGCACCGCGGACTTCCAAGAGACCCAGTACTTC. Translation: CASSTADFQETQYF. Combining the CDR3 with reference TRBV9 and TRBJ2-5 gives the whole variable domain DSGVTQTPKHLITATGQRVTLRCSPRSGDLSVYWYQQSLDQGLQFLIQYYNGEERAKGNILERFSAQQFPDLHSELNLSSLELGDSALYFCASSTADFQETQYFGPGTRLLVL.

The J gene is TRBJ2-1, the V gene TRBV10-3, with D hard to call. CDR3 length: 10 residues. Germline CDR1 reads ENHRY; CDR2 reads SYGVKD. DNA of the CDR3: TGTGCAATCGGATACAATGAGCAGTTCTTC. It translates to CAIGYNEQFF.

The CDR3 DNA sequence: TGTGCCACCAGCAGAGAACCCCGGCTGACCTACAATGAGCAGTTCTTC. Encoded protein: CATSREPRLTYNEQFF. V gene TRBV15 combines with J gene TRBJ2-1, with D hard to call. The germline V gene has CDR1 LNHNV and CDR2 YYDKDF (reference sequence). The CDR3 length is 16 residues. Trimming took off 0 bases at V and 2 bases at J, with 11 bases between the two ends.

The CDR3 loop reads CASSNAIGGFRAFF. As DNA, the CDR3 is TGTGCCAGCAGTAACGCGATAGGAGGATTTCGGGCTTTCTTT. The V and J genes are TRBV2 and TRBJ1-1; D is unclear. V was cut by 5 bases and J by 11 bases, with 21 bases left in between. Germline assignment: CDR1 SNHLY and CDR2 FYNNEI. The CDR3 contains 14 residues.

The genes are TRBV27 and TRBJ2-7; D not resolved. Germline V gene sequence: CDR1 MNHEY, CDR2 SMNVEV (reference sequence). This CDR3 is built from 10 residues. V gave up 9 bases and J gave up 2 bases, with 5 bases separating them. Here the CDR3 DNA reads TGTGCCAGGACGACCTACGAGCAGTACTTC. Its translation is CARTTYEQYF.